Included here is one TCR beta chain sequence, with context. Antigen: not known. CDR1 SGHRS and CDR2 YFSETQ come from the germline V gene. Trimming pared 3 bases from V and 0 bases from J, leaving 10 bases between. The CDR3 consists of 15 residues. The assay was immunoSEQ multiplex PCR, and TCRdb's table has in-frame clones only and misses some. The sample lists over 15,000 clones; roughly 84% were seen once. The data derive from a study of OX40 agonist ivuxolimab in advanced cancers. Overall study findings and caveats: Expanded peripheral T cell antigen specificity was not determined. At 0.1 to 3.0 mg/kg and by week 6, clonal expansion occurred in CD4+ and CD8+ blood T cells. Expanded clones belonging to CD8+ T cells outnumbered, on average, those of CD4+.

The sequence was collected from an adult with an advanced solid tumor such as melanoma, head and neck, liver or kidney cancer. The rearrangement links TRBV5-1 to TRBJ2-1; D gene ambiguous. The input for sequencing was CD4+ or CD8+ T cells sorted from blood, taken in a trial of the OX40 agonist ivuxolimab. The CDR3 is CASSSDLSSYNEQFF. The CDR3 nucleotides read TGCGCCAGCAGCTCTGACTTGAGCTCCTACAATGAGCAGTTCTTC.